This T cell receptor (beta chain) comes out of a study of shared clonotypes between healthy human individuals. V gave up 5 bases and J gave up 7 bases, with 12 bases separating them. Germline V CDR1 and CDR2: SEHNR, FQNEAQ (reference sequence). This CDR3 is 12 amino acids long. The table came from immunoSEQ multiplex PCR; TCRdb's copy has only in-frame clones and leaves some out. Among about 600,000 clones, nearly 97% were seen once, and the ten largest hold around 0.11%. The naive CD8 fraction comprised CD45RO-negative cells positively selected for CCR7 and excluded terminally differentiated effector memory CD45RA+ cells. Only Caucasian adults living in Nashville, Tennessee served as donors. The sample holds one count of this clone.

The receptor comes from a woman in her 30s in good health. What was sequenced was naive CD8+ T cells sorted from blood. V and J are TRBV7-9 and TRBJ2-7; D unresolved. CDR3 in amino acids: CASSPSAYEQYF. As DNA, the CDR3 is TGTGCCAGCAGCCCATCAGCGTATGAGCAGTACTTC.